This T cell receptor beta chain was sequenced in a study of response to subunit inactivated influenza vaccine. Study-wide points: It was suggested by the authors that few new T cells are recruited by each seasonal influenza vaccination.

Comment on this clonotype: The antigen is unknown.

TCRdb processed the RT-PCR reads anew with MiXCR; each CDR3 protein has one entry. In the table there are hundreds of thousands of distinct CDR3 sequences, over 11% of which are singletons. This TCR was sampled from a man in his fifties who received an inactivated influenza vaccine. The sample in question was PBMCs from blood, obtained approximately 15 days before vaccination.

For the CDR3, the DNA is TGCGCCAGCAGCTTGGCCAGGGGGCAAGGATCCTACGAGCAGTACTTC. Translation gives CASSLARGQGSYEQYF. The chain carries TRBV5-1 and TRBJ2-7; 8 nucleotides line up with TRBD1. The CDR3 has 16 residues. Per germline, CDR1 SGHRS and CDR2 YFSETQ. Unmatched junction bases numbered 6, after V lost 0 bases and J lost 1 base.